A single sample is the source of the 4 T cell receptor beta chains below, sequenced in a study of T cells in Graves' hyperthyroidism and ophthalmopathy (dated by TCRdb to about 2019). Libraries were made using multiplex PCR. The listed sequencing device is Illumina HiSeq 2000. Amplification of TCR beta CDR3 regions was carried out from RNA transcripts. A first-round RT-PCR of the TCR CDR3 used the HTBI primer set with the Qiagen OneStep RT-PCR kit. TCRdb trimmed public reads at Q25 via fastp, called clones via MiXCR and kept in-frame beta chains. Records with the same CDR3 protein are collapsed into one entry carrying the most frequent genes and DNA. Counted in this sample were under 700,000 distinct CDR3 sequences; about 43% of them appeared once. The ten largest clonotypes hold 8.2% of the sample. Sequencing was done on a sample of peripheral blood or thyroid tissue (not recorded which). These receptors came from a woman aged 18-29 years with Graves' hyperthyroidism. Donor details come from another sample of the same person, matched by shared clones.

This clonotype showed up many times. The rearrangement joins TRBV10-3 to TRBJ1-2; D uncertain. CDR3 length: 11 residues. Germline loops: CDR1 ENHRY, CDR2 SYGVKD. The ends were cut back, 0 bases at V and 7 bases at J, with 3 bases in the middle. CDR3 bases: TGTGCCATCAGTGAGTCGCGTGGCTACACCTTC. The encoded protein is CAISESRGYTF.

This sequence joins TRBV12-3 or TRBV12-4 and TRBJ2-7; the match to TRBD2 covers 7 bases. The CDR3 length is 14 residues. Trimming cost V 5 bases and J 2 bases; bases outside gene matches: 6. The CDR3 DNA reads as TGTGCCAGCAGTAGAAGGGCGGGAGCCTACGAGCAGTACTTC. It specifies CASSRRAGAYEQYF.

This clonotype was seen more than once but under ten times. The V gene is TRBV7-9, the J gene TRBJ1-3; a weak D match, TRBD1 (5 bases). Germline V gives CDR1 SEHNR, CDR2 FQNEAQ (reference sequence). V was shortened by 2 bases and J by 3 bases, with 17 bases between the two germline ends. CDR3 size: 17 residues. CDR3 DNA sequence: TGTGCCAGCAGCTTACGTCCTCAGGGTGCGGGTGGAAACACCATATATTTT. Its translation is CASSLRPQGAGGNTIYF.

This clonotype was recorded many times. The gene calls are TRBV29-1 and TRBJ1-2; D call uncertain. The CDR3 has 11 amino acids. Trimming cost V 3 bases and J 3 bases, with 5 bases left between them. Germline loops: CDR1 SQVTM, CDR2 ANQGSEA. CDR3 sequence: CSVDSYYGYTF. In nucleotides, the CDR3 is TGCAGCGTTGACAGCTACTATGGCTACACCTTC.